A single sample is the source of the 15 T cell receptor beta chains below, sequenced in a study of blood T cell repertoires in COVID-19. Sequenced by immunoSEQ multiplex PCR; TCRdb stores in-frame clones only, minus some. The sample consists of 85,000 to 95,000 clones, roughly 70% of them appearing once. The sample was peripheral blood. The receptors were gathered from a woman at least 80 years old with acute or convalescent COVID-19.

J is TRBJ1-6 and V is TRBV15; 10 nucleotides agree with TRBD1. V dropped 3 bases and J dropped 14; count of bases not matched to a gene: 4. Germline V gene sequence: CDR1 LNHNV, CDR2 YYDKDF (reference sequence). The CDR3 contains 13 residues. The DNA for the CDR3 is TGTGCCACCAGCAGTGGGGACAGGGGAACCCTCCACTTT. Its translation: CATSSGDRGTLHF.

This sequence joins TRBV3-1 (or the pseudogene TRBV3-2) and TRBJ1-5; the D gene is possibly TRBD1 (6 bases). This CDR3 comprises 14 residues. Germline V gives CDR1 LGHDT, CDR2 YNNKEL (reference sequence). Trimming removed 4 bases at V and 1 base at J, with 8 bases between. The CDR3 protein is CASSLTGSNQPQHF. In nucleotides, the CDR3 is TGTGCCAGCAGCCTCACAGGGAGCAATCAGCCCCAGCATTTT.

J is TRBJ1-6 and V is TRBV5-6; 11 nucleotides match TRBD1. Germline CDR1 is SGHDT and CDR2 is YYEEEE. Germline trimming cut 5 bases from V and 18 bases from J; bases unmatched to any gene: 13. The CDR3 contains 14 residues. The DNA for the CDR3 is TGTGCCAGCAGTTCTGGACAGGGGGCGGTCCGTAACCACTTT. This sequence encodes CASSSGQGAVRNHF.

The table lists this clone with a count of one. The V call is TRBV29-1, the J call TRBJ1-1; TRBD1 matches 9 bases. This CDR3 is built from 12 residues. Germline V gene data show CDR1 as SQVTM and CDR2 as ANQGSEA. V was pared by 6 bases and J by 1 base, with 0 bases of the junction left unmatched. The CDR3 DNA sequence: TGCAGCGTGGGACAGGGGAACACTGAAGCTTTCTTT. It is translated as CSVGQGNTEAFF.

V gene TRBV9 combines with J gene TRBJ2-3; D perhaps matches TRBD2 (5 bases). Germline assignment: CDR1 SGDLS and CDR2 YYNGEE. The ends were cut back, 2 bases at V and 4 bases at J, with 11 bases in the middle. The CDR3 is made up of 14 amino acids. The CDR3 is CASSVLLASDTQYF. DNA of the CDR3: TGTGCCAGCAGCGTCCTGCTAGCTTCAGATACGCAGTATTTT.

The chain has TRBV2 and TRBJ1-5; 8 nucleotides match TRBD1. CDR1 is SNHLY and CDR2 is FYNNEI in the germline V gene. The ends lost 7 bases at V and 1 base at J; junction bases unmatched: 6. The CDR3 length is 15 residues. The CDR3 DNA follows: TGTGCCAGCAACCCAGACAGGGGCAGCAATCAGCCCCAGCATTTT. It is translated as CASNPDRGSNQPQHF.

The chain uses TRBV4-2 and TRBJ1-5; no clear D gene. CDR1 is LGHNA, CDR2 YNFKEQ, per germline. V lost 0 bases to trimming and J lost 4 bases, with 7 bases between them. This CDR3 contains 14 residues. CDR3 coding DNA: TGTGCCAGCAGCCAAGATCGAGGAAATCAGCCCCAGCATTTT. Translation gives CASSQDRGNQPQHF.

This clone was observed a few times. The genes are TRBV5-4 and TRBJ1-2; D ambiguous. Trimming pared 4 bases from V and 1 base from J, leaving 11 bases between. The germline gives CDR1 SGHNT, CDR2 YYREEE (reference sequence). This CDR3 contains 14 residues. The CDR3 region has the DNA TGTGCCAGCAGCAACGCGGGCAATAACTATGGCTACACCTTC. It specifies CASSNAGNNYGYTF. The full variable domain, rest sourced from reference TRBV5-4 and TRBJ1-2, is ETGVTQSPTHLIKTRGQQVTLRCSSQSGHNTVSWYQQALGQGPQFIFQYYREEENGRGNFPPRFSGLQFPNYSSELNVNALELDDSALYLCASSNAGNNYGYTFGSGTRLTVV.

CDR3 region: CASSLFGAATNEKLFF. The DNA for the CDR3 is TGTGCCAGCAGCTTGTTCGGAGCTGCAACTAATGAAAAACTGTTTTTT. The J gene is TRBJ1-4, the V gene TRBV11-2; D gene ambiguous. Trimming cost V 3 bases and J 0 bases, with 11 bases left between them. The CDR3 contains 16 residues. Looked up from germline, CDR1 is SGHAT and CDR2 is FQNNGV.

The rearrangement joins TRBV30 to TRBJ1-5, with a weak D call TRBD1 (5 bases). Between the trimmed V and J ends, which lost 4 bases and 0 bases, there was a span of 19 bases. Germline assignment: CDR1 GTSNPN and CDR2 SVGIG (reference sequence). The CDR3 is 17 residues long. CDR3 in DNA: TGTGCCTGGACTGGGGGGGACTGGAGAGATAGCAATCAGCCCCAGCATTTT. Translating gives CAWTGGDWRDSNQPQHF.

The rearrangement uses TRBV4-1 and TRBJ2-3, with 12 positions matching TRBD2. Germline values: CDR1 MGHRA, CDR2 YSYEKL. The CDR3 runs to 16 residues. V lost 4 bases and J lost 5; bases outside the gene matches: 7. The CDR3 loop is CASSPLAGGSEDTQYF. CDR3 sequence (DNA): TGCGCCAGCAGCCCCCTAGCGGGGGGGTCTGAAGATACGCAGTATTTT.

This clone appeared a single time. The V and J genes are TRBV5-1 and TRBJ1-2; TRBD1 matches 7 bases. The CDR3 totals 14 residues. Unmatched junction bases numbered 8, after V lost 1 base and J lost 8 bases. Germline lookup yields CDR1 SGHRS and CDR2 YFSETQ. For the CDR3, the DNA is TGCGCCAGCAGCTTGTTGGCCCAGGGGGACGGCTACACCTTC. It translates to CASSLLAQGDGYTF.

V is TRBV10-3 and J is TRBJ1-5, with 9 bases lining up with TRBD1. J was trimmed by 6 bases and V by 5 bases; bases with no gene match: 8. Germline lookup yields CDR1 ENHRY and CDR2 SYGVKD. This CDR3 is built from 15 residues. In DNA form, the CDR3 reads TGTGCCATCAGTCCCGGGACAGGGAATAGTCAGCCCCAGCATTTT. It yields the protein CAISPGTGNSQPQHF.

The V gene is TRBV30, the J gene TRBJ1-4; maybe TRBD1 (6 bases). The CDR3 has 14 residues. The germline CDR1 and CDR2 sequences are GTSNPN and SVGIG (reference sequence). V was clipped by 2 bases and J by 5 bases, with 12 bases between them. DNA for the CDR3: TGTGCCTGGAGTTTAGGGGGGGGGAATGAAAAACTGTTTTTT. Protein product: CAWSLGGGNEKLFF.

The chain carries TRBV19 and TRBJ2-6, with TRBD1 matching 8 bases. Germline loops: CDR1 LNHDA, CDR2 SQIVND (reference sequence). The CDR3 is made up of 16 amino acids. The junction had 3 bases not matched to a gene; V was cut back by 3 bases and J by 2 bases. The CDR3 DNA reads TGTGCCAGTAGTATCCCAGGGGGCGCTGGGGCCAACGTCCTGACTTTC. Translated: CASSIPGGAGANVLTF.